The T cell receptor (beta chain) described here comes from a study of blood T cells in healthy people across ages. Study results and limitations: A roughly linear fall in TCR beta diversity per million T cells was seen with increasing age.

As concerns this clonotype: The antigen is not known. A much more abundant neighbour one base away suggests this may be a read error.

A sample-barcoded 5' primer and a J-beta primer mix were used in a second PCR of about 7 to 12 cycles. Researchers report that each sample yielded at least 2.5 million CDR3-containing paired-end reads. One entry per CDR3 protein, called by TCRdb with MiXCR from the 5' RACE reads. Of about 810,000 distinct CDR3 sequences in the sample, 35% to 40% were seen once. Germline V CDR1 and CDR2: MNHEY, SVGAGI. Trimming left V 0 bases short and J 0 bases short, with 8 bases between. CDR3 length: 15 amino acids. This TCR came from a man aged 18 to 30 in good health. The sequenced sample consisted of blood. V usage is TRBV6-5 and J usage is TRBJ2-5; no reliable D call. The CDR3 sequence: CASSYSLTNQETQYF. The CDR3 nucleotides read TGTGCCAGCAGTTACTCTCTGACAAACCAAGAGACCCAGTACTTC.